This is a list of T cell receptor beta chains from one sample in a study of cytomegalovirus exposure and HLA in healthy donors. Sequencing was performed with immunoSEQ multiplex PCR; in TCRdb, only in-frame clones are kept and a portion is missing. Of some 210,000 clones detected, 75% to 80% appear once; the ten largest clones hold approximately 2%. Sample: PBMCs. These receptors were taken from a woman aged 25 to 45 in good health and CMV-seropositive. Each CDR3 is given with its conserved first and last residue. D genes are given only for firm matches. Clone size is given for some rows only: seen once, a few or many times, or a class if the clone is expanded.

D,J,V,size,CDR3
TRBD1,TRBJ1-2,TRBV7-2,NA,CASSPGQFYGYTF
NA,TRBJ1-5,TRBV7-9,NA,CASSLTGSNQPQHF
NA,TRBJ2-2,TRBV7-9,NA,CASRGDTGELFF
NA,TRBJ2-3,TRBV7-9,NA,CASSQLSGSTDTQYF
NA,TRBJ1-1,TRBV29-1,NA,CSVESQGKTEAFF
TRBD2,TRBJ2-1,TRBV4-3,NA,CASSQAAGVLRGNNEQFF
TRBD2,NA,TRBV4-1,NA,CASSQGLAGGEQYF
NA,TRBJ2-1,TRBV28,NA,CASSWLANEQFF
TRBD2,TRBJ2-2,TRBV27,NA,CASSNLAGGSFGELFF
TRBD1,TRBJ1-4,TRBV29-1,NA,CSVEEDRAGQKLFF
NA,TRBJ2-2,TRBV14,NA,CASSQFLNTGELFF
TRBD2,TRBJ2-1,TRBV18,NA,CASSPKGLGLVNEQFF
TRBD1,TRBJ2-7,TRBV28,NA,CASSPSGTGGHEQYF
TRBD2,TRBJ2-5,TRBV7-2,NA,CASSIIAGGAGETQYF
NA,TRBJ2-7,TRBV6-6,once,CASSYVMGGEQYF
TRBD2,TRBJ2-1,TRBV29-1,NA,CSVSPDLSGDNEQFF
TRBD1,TRBJ1-1,TRBV19,NA,CASRRTGANTEAFF
NA,TRBJ1-1,TRBV29-1,NA,CSVEAAGGTEAFF
TRBD2,TRBJ2-1,TRBV28,NA,CASSPGLPYNEQFF
NA,TRBJ2-3,TRBV27,NA,CASSTGYTDTQYF
TRBD2,TRBJ2-1,TRBV5-8,NA,CASSKGLAEYNEQFF
TRBD1,TRBJ2-5,TRBV7-2,NA,CASSQAGQGARTQYF
TRBD1,TRBJ1-5,TRBV28,NA,CASSFSGGSGPQHF
NA,TRBJ2-1,TRBV6-5,once,CASSFTGYNEQFF
TRBD2,TRBJ2-1,TRBV6-6,NA,CASSTLAVSYNEQFF
NA,TRBJ2-3,TRBV5-1,few,CASSLDQVTDTQYF
TRBD1,TRBJ1-6,TRBV6-5,NA,CASSYKGQGGPSPLHF
NA,TRBJ2-5,TRBV28,once,CASSLLFGEEETQYF
NA,TRBJ2-5,TRBV30,NA,CAWSPGETQYF
TRBD1,TRBJ2-7,TRBV7-2,NA,CASSLADRTGTYEQYF
NA,TRBJ2-2,TRBV7-2,few,CASSLFNPGLIGELFF
NA,TRBJ2-7,TRBV6-1,NA,CASSERTFSYEQYF
TRBD1,TRBJ2-7,TRBV19,NA,CASSTGTAFYEQYF
NA,TRBJ2-1,TRBV10-1,few,CASSNTGLCEQFF
TRBD2,TRBJ2-1,TRBV30,NA,CAWSRVLAGSYNEQFF
TRBD1,TRBJ2-1,TRBV19,NA,CASSIDWTGAMIDEQFF
NA,TRBJ2-3,TRBV4-2,NA,CASRQVRGGRTDTQYF
NA,TRBJ2-6,TRBV2,NA,CASSERGYGANVLTF
NA,TRBJ1-3,TRBV30,few,CAWSFAFSGNTIYF
NA,TRBJ2-1,TRBV18,NA,CASSPSEEGYEQFF
TRBD1,TRBJ1-6,TRBV5-1,NA,CASSLGTGRSPLHF
NA,TRBJ2-1,TRBV4-2,NA,CASSQVDRIYNEQFF
NA,TRBJ2-1,TRBV5-1,NA,CASTSEDLYNEQFF
NA,TRBJ1-1,TRBV6-6,NA,CASSSLYQEAFF
TRBD2,TRBJ2-5,TRBV11-2,NA,CASSPRTSGGALGETQYF
TRBD2,TRBJ2-2,TRBV27,NA,CASSFSLGGDTGELFF
NA,TRBJ1-1,TRBV6-5,few,CASRGVGQRAEAFF
NA,TRBJ1-1,TRBV5-6,NA,CASSLGRRNTEAFF
NA,TRBJ2-6,TRBV4-2,NA,CASSQDRKADISGANVLTF